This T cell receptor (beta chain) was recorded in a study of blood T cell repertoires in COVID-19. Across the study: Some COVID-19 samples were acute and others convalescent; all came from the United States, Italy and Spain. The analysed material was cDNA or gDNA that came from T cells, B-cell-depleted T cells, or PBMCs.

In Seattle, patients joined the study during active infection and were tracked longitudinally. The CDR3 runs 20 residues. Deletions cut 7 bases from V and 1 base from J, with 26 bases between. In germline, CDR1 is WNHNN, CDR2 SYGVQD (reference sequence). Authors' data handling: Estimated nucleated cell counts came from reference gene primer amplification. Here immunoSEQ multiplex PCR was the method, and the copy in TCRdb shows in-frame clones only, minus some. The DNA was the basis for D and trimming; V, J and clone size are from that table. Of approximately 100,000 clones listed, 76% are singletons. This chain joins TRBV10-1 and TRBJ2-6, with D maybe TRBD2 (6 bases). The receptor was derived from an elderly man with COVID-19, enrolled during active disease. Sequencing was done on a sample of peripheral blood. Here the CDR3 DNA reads TGCGCCAGCAAACCTACTTTACGGTGTGGGGACTCTTCTGGGGCCAACGTCCTGACTTTC. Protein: CASKPTLRCGDSSGANVLTF.